This TCR beta chain was retrieved from a study of blood T cell repertoires in COVID-19. Looking at the study overall: Acute and convalescent COVID-19 specimens originated in the United States, Italy and Spain.

V was clipped by 2 bases and J by 4 bases, with 11 bases between them. From germline, CDR1 is LGHDT and CDR2 YNNKEL (reference sequence). This CDR3 region has 14 residues. A word on this clone: The same CDR3 also results from other DNA sequences found in this sample.

Only in-frame clones appear in the TCRdb table, and some are missing; sequencing was by immunoSEQ multiplex PCR. This sample has over 55,000 clones, with around 80% found just once. The chain has TRBV3-1 (or the pseudogene TRBV3-2) and TRBJ2-5, with a tentative D call TRBD2 (5 bases). The sample taken for sequencing was peripheral blood. The clonotype was recovered from a man in his fifties or sixties with active COVID-19. The CDR3 protein is CASSQLAGAETQYF. The CDR3 DNA is TGTGCCAGCAGCCAACTTGCGGGTGCAGAGACCCAGTACTTC.